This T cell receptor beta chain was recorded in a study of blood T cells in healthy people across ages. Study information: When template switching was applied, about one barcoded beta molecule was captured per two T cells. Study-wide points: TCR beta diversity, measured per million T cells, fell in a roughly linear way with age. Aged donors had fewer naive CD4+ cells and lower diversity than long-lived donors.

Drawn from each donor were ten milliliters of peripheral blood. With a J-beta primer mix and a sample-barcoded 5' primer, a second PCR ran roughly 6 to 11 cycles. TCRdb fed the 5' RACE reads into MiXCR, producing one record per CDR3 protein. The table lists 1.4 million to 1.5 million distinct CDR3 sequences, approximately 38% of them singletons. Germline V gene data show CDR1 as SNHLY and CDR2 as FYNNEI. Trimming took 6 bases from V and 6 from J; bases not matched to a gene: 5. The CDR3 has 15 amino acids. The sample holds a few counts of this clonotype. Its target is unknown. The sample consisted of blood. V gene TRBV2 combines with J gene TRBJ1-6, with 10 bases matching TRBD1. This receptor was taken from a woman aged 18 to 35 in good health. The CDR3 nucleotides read TGTGCCAGCAGCCCCGGGACAGGGGTTAATTCACCCCTCCACTTT. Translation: CASSPGTGVNSPLHF.